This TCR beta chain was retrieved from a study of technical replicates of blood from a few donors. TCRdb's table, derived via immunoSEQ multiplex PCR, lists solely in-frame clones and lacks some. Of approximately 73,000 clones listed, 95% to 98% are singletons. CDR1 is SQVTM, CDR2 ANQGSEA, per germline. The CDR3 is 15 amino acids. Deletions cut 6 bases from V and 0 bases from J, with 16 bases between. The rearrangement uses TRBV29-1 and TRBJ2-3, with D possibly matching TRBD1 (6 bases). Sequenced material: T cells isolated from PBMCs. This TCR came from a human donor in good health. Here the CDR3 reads CSVPLGAASTDTQYF. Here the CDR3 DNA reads TGCAGCGTCCCCTTGGGGGCGGCTAGCACAGATACGCAGTATTTT.